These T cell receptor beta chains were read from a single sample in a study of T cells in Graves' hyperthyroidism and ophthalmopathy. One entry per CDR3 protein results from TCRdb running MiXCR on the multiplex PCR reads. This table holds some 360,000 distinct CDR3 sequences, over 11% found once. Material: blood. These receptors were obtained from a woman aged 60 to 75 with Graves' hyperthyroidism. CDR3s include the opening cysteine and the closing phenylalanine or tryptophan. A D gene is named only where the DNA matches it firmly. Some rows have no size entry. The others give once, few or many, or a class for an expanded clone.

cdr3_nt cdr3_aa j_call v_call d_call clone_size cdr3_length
TGCAGTGCGGGAGGGACAGGGGTTGGCGAGCAGTACTTC CSAGGTGVGEQYF TRBJ2-7 TRBV20-1 TRBD1 many 13
TGTGCCAGCAGAGCAGGGCCAGAGACCCAGTACTTC CASRAGPETQYF TRBJ2-5 TRBV6-2/TRBV6-3 . many 12
TGTGCCAGCGCCGACATCAAAAACACCGGGGAGCTGTTTTTT CASADIKNTGELFF TRBJ2-2 TRBV12-3/TRBV12-4 . . 14
TGTGCCAGCAGCCCGCCCCCGAGCGGGAGAGGTAATGAGCAGTTCTTC CASSPPPSGRGNEQFF TRBJ2-1 TRBV7-9 TRBD2 many 16
TGCAGTGCTAGCGCAGGGACGGCCTACAATGAGCAGTTCTTC CSASAGTAYNEQFF TRBJ2-1 TRBV20-1 . . 14
TGTGCCAGCAGATCGGGAGTATACAATGAGCAGTTCTTC CASRSGVYNEQFF TRBJ2-1 TRBV2 . . 13
TGTGCCAGCAGCACCACTAGCGTACAAGAGACCCAGTACTTC CASSTTSVQETQYF TRBJ2-5 TRBV3-1 TRBD2 many 14
TGCGCCAGCATGGGACGGAGGACAGGGGAGCCCTACAATGAGCAGTTCTTC CASMGRRTGEPYNEQFF TRBJ2-1 TRBV4-1 TRBD1 . 17
TGTGCCAGCAGTTTAGGCGGGGGCGCGGGCGTTGGCTACACCTTC CASSLGGGAGVGYTF TRBJ1-2 TRBV28 . many 15
TGTGCCAGCAGCTTTAGCGGGAGTTCTTCCTACGAGCAGTACTTC CASSFSGSSSYEQYF TRBJ2-7 TRBV7-8 TRBD2 many 15
TGTGCCAGCAGGATAGACGGATATAGCAATCAGCCCCAGCATTTT CASRIDGYSNQPQHF TRBJ1-5 TRBV6-1 . many 15
TGTGCCAGCAGCCCATCCGGGAGTGACTACGAGCAGTACTTC CASSPSGSDYEQYF TRBJ2-7 TRBV27 . many 14
TGTGCCAGCAGTTACCTAGGGATTGAGTTCTTC CASSYLGIEFF TRBJ2-1 TRBV6-6 . few 11
TGTGCCAGCAGCTTATTCGCGCTTAGCTCTGGGGCCAACGTCCTGACTTTC CASSLFALSSGANVLTF TRBJ2-6 TRBV7-9 . few 17
TGTGCCAGCAGTCAAACACTAGCGGCAGCCTACAATGAGCAGTTCTTC CASSQTLAAAYNEQFF TRBJ2-1 TRBV7-9 TRBD2 . 16
TGCAGTGTACTCGGGGACTCCTACGAGCAGTACTTC CSVLGDSYEQYF TRBJ2-7 TRBV20-1 . few 12
TGTGCCAGCAGTCCCCGGACAGGGGGGAGCGCCGAGACCCAGTACTTC CASSPRTGGSAETQYF TRBJ2-5 TRBV28 TRBD1 many 16
TGTGCCAGCGCCTCCCTCGGGGACTCAGGGAGGATCGAGCAGTTCTTC CASASLGDSGRIEQFF TRBJ2-1 TRBV27 . . 16
TGTGCCAGCTCACCTGGACTAGCACAAGAGACCCAGTACTTC CASSPGLAQETQYF TRBJ2-5 TRBV18 TRBD2 many 14
TGTGCCAGTAGTACTGGACCGTTGGAGCGTGAAGCTTTCTTT CASSTGPLEREAFF TRBJ1-1 TRBV19 . many 14
TGTGCCAGCAGCTTGAGTCCAAAACGACACGGGGAGACCCAGTACTTC CASSLSPKRHGETQYF TRBJ2-5 TRBV5-8 . many 16
TGTGCCAGCAGCCGAACGGGGGGTACTGGCTACACCTTC CASSRTGGTGYTF TRBJ1-2 TRBV11-3 . many 13
TGTGCCAGCAGCCAGGCGATCGGCCAGTTCTACGAGCAGTACTTC CASSQAIGQFYEQYF TRBJ2-7 TRBV7-2 . few 15
TGTGCCAGCGACGGACGGTCCTCTGGAAACACCATATATTTT CASDGRSSGNTIYF TRBJ1-3 TRBV6-1 . many 14
TGTGCCAGCAGGCCTAGTGAGGTCCACAATGAGCAGTTCTTC CASRPSEVHNEQFF TRBJ2-1 TRBV5-4 . few 14
TGCAGTGCTGAGAGGGGTTCTAGCGCTAACTCCTACAATGAGCAGTTCTTC CSAERGSSANSYNEQFF TRBJ2-1 TRBV20-1 . many 17
TGCGCCAGCAGCCGGGACAGGGATCCAGATACGCAGTATTTT CASSRDRDPDTQYF TRBJ2-3 TRBV5-1 TRBD1 few 14
TGTGCCAGCAGCTTAGAGTGGGGTTCCGAGCAGTACTTC CASSLEWGSEQYF TRBJ2-7 TRBV11-2 . medium-sized 13
TGTGCCAGCAGCTTAACGGCTTACGAGCAGTACTTC CASSLTAYEQYF TRBJ2-7 TRBV7-9 . many 12
TGCAGTGCTAGAGGGACGGCCCTCGGGGAGCTGTTTTTT CSARGTALGELFF TRBJ2-2 TRBV20-1 . many 13
TGTGCCAGCAGTCGCAATAGAATAACCAGGCCCAATGAGCAGTTCTTC CASSRNRITRPNEQFF TRBJ2-1 TRBV27 . few 16
TGTGCCAGCAGCTTGAGGCAGCTGACCGGGGAGCTGTTTTTT CASSLRQLTGELFF TRBJ2-2 TRBV7-8 . many 14
TGCGCCAGCAGCTTCGGCAGGGAGGAGTCACCCCTCCACTTT CASSFGREESPLHF TRBJ1-6 TRBV5-1 . many 14
TGTGCCAGCAGCTTAGAGTTAAGTGTTCTGTACTTC CASSLELSVLYF TRBJ2-4 TRBV7-9 . few 12
TGTGCCAGTAGGTCGAACCATCAGCCCCAGCATTTT CASRSNHQPQHF TRBJ1-5 TRBV19 . few 12
TGTGCCAGCAGCCGCGGTCGGACTAGCGGGAGTTCAGACAATGAGCAGTTCTTC CASSRGRTSGSSDNEQFF TRBJ2-1 TRBV4-2 TRBD2 few 18
TGTGCCAGCAGTTACGACGGGAGTGGCTCCTACGAGCAGTACTTC CASSYDGSGSYEQYF TRBJ2-7 TRBV6-1 . many 15
TGCGCCAGCAACCAGCACGGGACAGGCGGTCCGGGCACTGAAGCTTTCTTT CASNQHGTGGPGTEAFF TRBJ1-1 TRBV5-1 TRBD1 many 17
TGTGCCAGCTCACCACCGGGACGGGGATATAGCAATCAGCCCCAGCATTTT CASSPPGRGYSNQPQHF TRBJ1-5 TRBV18 . many 17
TGTGCCAGCAGTTGGGACCACTCCTACGAGCAGTACTTC CASSWDHSYEQYF TRBJ2-7 TRBV6-1 . many 13
TGTGCCAGCAGCATTGGGACAGGGGTGGATACGCAGTATTTT CASSIGTGVDTQYF TRBJ2-3 TRBV11-2 TRBD1 many 14
TGTGCCAGCAGTGAAACAAGGGACGTGAACACTGAAGCTTTCTTT CASSETRDVNTEAFF TRBJ1-1 TRBV25-1 . many 15
TGCAGTGCTCTAGGGAGGGCTCGGAGCAATCAGCCCCAGCATTTT CSALGRARSNQPQHF TRBJ1-5 TRBV20-1 . . 15
TGTGCCAGCTCACCACCTGGGGGGATGAACACTGAAGCTTTCTTT CASSPPGGMNTEAFF TRBJ1-1 TRBV18 . many 15
TGCAGTGCCAAAGGACAGGGGGGGATGAACACTGAAGCTTTCTTT CSAKGQGGMNTEAFF TRBJ1-1 TRBV20-1 TRBD1 many 15
TGCGCCAGCAGCTTGACAGGGAGTAAGGACACCGGGGAGCTGTTTTTT CASSLTGSKDTGELFF TRBJ2-2 TRBV5-1 . many 16
TGTGCCAGCAGTTCATCGACCCAAGAAGCTTTCTTT CASSSSTQEAFF TRBJ1-1 TRBV28 . . 12
TGTGCCACCAGTGATTTGCGGCGGGGGTGGGATAGTGAGCAGTTCTTC CATSDLRRGWDSEQFF TRBJ2-1 TRBV24-1 TRBD2 many 16
TGTGCCAGCTCACCGACACCAAATCGGGGAGAGACCCAGTACTTC CASSPTPNRGETQYF TRBJ2-5 TRBV18 . many 15
TGTGCCAGCAGTTGGTCAAGGGGAGACATTCAGTACTTC CASSWSRGDIQYF TRBJ2-4 TRBV6-9 . . 13
TGCGCCAGCAGAGGGAGTAAGGGGGGTGAAAAACTGTTTTTT CASRGSKGGEKLFF TRBJ1-4 TRBV5-1 . few 14
TGTGCCAGCAGACCTGTTAACTCTGGAAACACCATATATTTT CASRPVNSGNTIYF TRBJ1-3 TRBV12-3/TRBV12-4 . few 14
TGCAGTGCCTTATACCGCGGGAGGGGACATGAGCAGTTCTTC CSALYRGRGHEQFF TRBJ2-1 TRBV20-1 TRBD2 many 14
TGTGCCAGCAGCACAGGGGGCTCTAACTATGGCTACACCTTC CASSTGGSNYGYTF TRBJ1-2 TRBV7-2 TRBD1 few 14
TGTGCCAGCAGCTGGGGGAGGTGGGATGAGCAGTTCTTC CASSWGRWDEQFF TRBJ2-1 TRBV11-3 . many 13